Included here is one T cell receptor beta chain sequence, with context. The data belong to a study of T cell responses to AZD1222 COVID-19 vaccine. Generated by immunoSEQ multiplex PCR, the TCRdb table keeps only in-frame clones and is missing some. This table has 140,000 to 150,000 clones, around nine tenths appearing once. The TCR originated in an adult in good health. The sample consisted of peripheral blood, taken on day 0 of AZD1222 vaccination.

CDR3 protein: CSVTGLAVNEQFF. As DNA, the CDR3 is TGCAGCGTTACGGGACTAGCGGTCAATGAGCAGTTCTTC. The genes are TRBV29-1 and TRBJ2-1; 11 nucleotides agree with TRBD2. The junction had 3 bases not matched to a gene; V was cut back by 5 bases and J by 6 bases. CDR1 SQVTM and CDR2 ANQGSEA come from the germline V gene. This CDR3 spans 13 amino acids.